This T cell receptor beta chain comes out of a study of vaccination and CD4 T cells after COVID-19. Turning to the study itself: It was a median about 92 days after diagnosis, with a range of 35 to 161, that post-COVID samples were drawn. SARS-CoV-2, HCoV-NL63, HCoV-OC43 and HCoV-229E supplied the overlapping spike peptides used to stimulate cells.

Germline V lookup: CDR1 DFQATT, CDR2 SNEGSKA (reference sequence). The V gene lost 6 bases and the J gene lost 3 bases, with 21 bases spanning the gap. The CDR3 runs 15 residues. This clonotype was counted a few times. Its antigen is not known. The assay that was used to sequence DNA from cultured CD4+ T cells was the Oncomine TCR Beta short-read assay. Genomic DNA was extracted from cultured CD4+ T cells. TCRdb re-called the PCR reads through MiXCR, storing one row per CDR3 protein. The sample contains about 15,000 distinct CDR3 sequences, roughly 43% of which appear only once. Treatment defined: roughly 11-day PBMC culture with coronavirus spike peptide pools or control peptides (ViraFEST assay). Negative selection separated CD4+ T cells from roughly ten-day cultures.

This TCR derives from a human donor who had recovered from COVID-19. Sequencing was done on a sample of CD4+ T cells from blood, cultured in vitro. This sequence joins TRBV20-1 and TRBJ2-7, with no clear D. CDR3: CSAIFVARKDYEQYF. CDR3 nucleotides: TGCAGTGCCATCTTCGTGGCACGCAAGGACTACGAGCAGTACTTC.